One sample yielded the 28 T cell receptor beta chains listed below, sequenced in a study of cytomegalovirus exposure and HLA in healthy donors. A multiplex PCR was run with 60 Vbeta primers and 13 Jbeta primers. Libraries were prepared by immunoSEQ multiplex PCR; TCRdb keeps only in-frame clonotypes and omits some of them. The sample comprises under 200,000 clones, 82% of which are singletons, and approximately 1.5% rests with the top ten. Specimen: PBMCs. Source of these receptors: a girl aged 5-17 years in good health and CMV-seropositive.

Notes on this clone: The junction does not match germline at one end; this may be a read error. This chain joins TRBV7-7 and TRBJ2-1, with D maybe TRBD2 (5 bases). CDR1 and CDR2 from the germline V gene are SSHAT and FNYEAQ (reference sequence). There are 14 residues in the CDR3. The CDR3 DNA reads TGTGCTAGCAGCTTAGATCGGGCGGCGGGTGAGCAGTTCTTC. Its translation: CASSLDRAAGEQFF.

V gene TRBV6-1 combines with J gene TRBJ1-5; weak D call: TRBD1 (6 bases). The CDR3 loop spans 20 amino acids. Germline CDR1 and CDR2: MNHNS and SASEGT. V was shortened by 1 base and J by 3 bases, with 25 bases between the two germline ends. The CDR3 bases are TGTGCCAGCAGTGAAGTTCTTATTGCGCTCGGACAGTTCCTCAATCAGCCCCAGCATTTT. As protein: CASSEVLIALGQFLNQPQHF.

This chain uses TRBV5-4 with TRBJ2-1, with 9 bases aligning to TRBD2. Losses at the gene ends were 4 bases for V and 0 bases for J; bases not matched to a gene: 8. This CDR3 region has 17 residues. Germline V gene lookup returns CDR1 SGHNT and CDR2 YYREEE (reference sequence). The CDR3 DNA is TGTGCCAGCAGCCTCTTAAGCGGGGGGAGCTCCTACAATGAGCAGTTCTTC. Its translation is CASSLLSGGSSYNEQFF.

This chain joins TRBV6-1 and TRBJ2-1; 10 bases agree with TRBD2. Trimming at V came to 4 bases and at J to 5 bases, leaving 2 bases not matched to a gene. Germline CDR1 reads MNHNS; CDR2 reads SASEGT. The CDR3 sequence is 14 residues long. The CDR3 nucleotides read TGTGCCAGCAGTGGGCTAGCGGGGGACAATGAGCAGTTCTTC. As protein: CASSGLAGDNEQFF.

This clone has just a few counts. This chain joins TRBV7-8 and TRBJ1-1; TRBD1 matches 7 bases. Germline CDR1 reads SGHVS; CDR2 reads FQNEAQ. This CDR3 contains 15 residues. The junction had 7 bases not matched to a gene; V was cut back by 5 bases and J by 1 base. Here the CDR3 reads CASSTRRTGNTEAFF. CDR3 nucleotides: TGTGCCAGCAGCACAAGGAGGACAGGGAACACTGAAGCTTTCTTT.

The rearrangement links TRBV7-2 to TRBJ2-1; weak D call: TRBD2 (6 bases). The germline V gene encodes CDR1 SGHTA and CDR2 FQGNSA. Trimming left V 4 bases short and J 3 bases short, with 7 bases between. The CDR3 runs 13 residues. As DNA, the CDR3 is TGTGCCAGCAGCTCGGGACTCTACAATGAGCAGTTCTTC. This sequence encodes CASSSGLYNEQFF.

V usage is TRBV28 and J usage is TRBJ1-2; no firm D call. Germline V gene data show CDR1 as MDHEN and CDR2 as SYDVKM. There are 13 residues in the CDR3. V lost 3 bases to trimming and J lost 8 bases, with 13 bases between them. CDR3 region: CASSFRVASGYTF. Here the CDR3 DNA reads TGTGCCAGCAGTTTCCGGGTAGCTTCAGGCTACACCTTC.

This rearrangement joins TRBV30 to TRBJ1-4; 8 nucleotides align to TRBD1. V lost 3 bases and J lost 6; bases outside the gene matches: 3. Per germline, CDR1 GTSNPN and CDR2 SVGIG (reference sequence). There are 13 residues in the CDR3. The CDR3 protein is CAWRSGGHEKLFF. The DNA for the CDR3 is TGTGCCTGGAGGTCAGGGGGCCATGAAAAACTGTTTTTT.

The V and J genes are TRBV13 and TRBJ2-6, with 7 nucleotides matching TRBD1. Germline V gives CDR1 PRHDT, CDR2 FYEKMQ (reference sequence). Trimming removed 5 bases from V and 0 bases from J; junction bases left unmatched: 7. CDR3 length: 17 residues. The CDR3 bases are TGTGCCAGCAGCCGCTCGGACAGGAACTCTGGGGCCAACGTCCTGACTTTC. Translating it yields CASSRSDRNSGANVLTF.

The J gene is TRBJ1-4, the V gene TRBV28; D not certain. CDR3 length: 16 amino acids. V shed 8 bases and J shed 5 bases, with 21 bases lying between them. Germline lookup yields CDR1 MDHEN and CDR2 SYDVKM. The CDR3 DNA reads as TGTGCCAGCCTAGCTGGGCACCTATTGGGAAATGAAAAACTGTTTTTT. Translation gives CASLAGHLLGNEKLFF. Supplemented by reference TRBV28 and TRBJ1-4, the full variable domain reads DVKVTQSSRYLVKRTGEKVFLECVQDMDHENMFWYRQDPGLGLRLIYFSYDVKMKEKGDIPEGYSVSREKKERFSLILESASTNQTSMYLCASLAGHLLGNEKLFFGSGTQLSVL.

The gene calls are TRBV5-4 and TRBJ1-1, with 8 bases identical to TRBD1. The J segment lost 10 bases and the V segment lost 0 bases, leaving 5 bases of the junction unmatched. Germline V gives CDR1 SGHNT, CDR2 YYREEE (reference sequence). The CDR3 contains 13 residues. This CDR3 is CASSLAKDRAAFF. CDR3 DNA: TGTGCCAGCAGCTTGGCCAAGGACAGGGCAGCTTTCTTT.

The rearrangement uses TRBV6-1 and TRBJ2-7, with 8 bases matching TRBD2. The CDR3 runs 14 residues. The germline CDR1 and CDR2 sequences are MNHNS and SASEGT. Trimming removed 5 bases from V and 3 bases from J; junction bases left unmatched: 6. The CDR3 coding sequence is TGTGCCAGCAGTAGTAGCGGGAACCGCTACGAGCAGTACTTC. Its protein is CASSSSGNRYEQYF.

The chain employs TRBV4-1 and TRBJ1-1, with no clear D. Germline V CDR1 and CDR2: MGHRA, YSYEKL. Trimming removed 1 base at V and 0 bases at J, with 12 bases between. The CDR3 has 16 amino acids. CDR3 residues: CASSQGRNTMNTEAFF. The CDR3 region has the DNA TGCGCCAGCAGCCAAGGGCGGAACACCATGAACACTGAAGCTTTCTTT.

The chain links TRBV25-1 to TRBJ1-1; D gene ambiguous. In germline, CDR1 is MGHDK, CDR2 SYGVNS. The CDR3 contains 14 residues. The germline V and J ends were trimmed by 3 bases and 0 bases, with 8 bases remaining between them. The CDR3 here is CASSEASMNTEAFF. The CDR3 nucleotides are TGTGCCAGCAGTGAGGCAAGTATGAACACTGAAGCTTTCTTT. Full variable domain (missing parts from reference TRBV25-1 and TRBJ1-1): EADIYQTPRYLVIGTGKKITLECSQTMGHDKMYWYQQDPGMELHLIHYSYGVNSTEKGDLSSESTVSRIRTEHFPLTLESARPSHTSQYLCASSEASMNTEAFFGQGTRLTVV.

The CDR3 nucleotides are TGTGCCAGCAGTCTGGGACTAGCGGAGTACGAGCAGTACTTC. It specifies CASSLGLAEYEQYF. This chain links TRBV27 with TRBJ2-7, with 11 bases lining up with TRBD2. The CDR3 has 14 amino acids. From germline, CDR1 is MNHEY and CDR2 SMNVEV (reference sequence). J lost 4 bases, V lost 5 bases, and 4 bases had no gene match.

The chain combines TRBV7-2 with TRBJ2-2; D possibly corresponds to TRBD1 (5 bases). Germline-derived CDR1 and CDR2 are SGHTA and FQGNSA. The CDR3 spans 15 residues. The V end was cut by 1 base, the J end by 1 base, with 7 bases between. CDR3 nucleotide sequence: TGTGCCAGCAGCTTAGTACAGGAGAACACCGGGGAGCTGTTTTTT. This encodes CASSLVQENTGELFF. The variable domain in full, completed from reference TRBV7-2 and TRBJ2-2, reads GAGVSQSPSNKVTEKGKDVELRCDPISGHTALYWYRQSLGQGLEFLIYFQGNSAPDKSGLPSDRFSAERTGGSVSTLTIQRTQQEDSAVYLCASSLVQENTGELFFGEGSRLTVL.

The chain employs TRBV6-5 and TRBJ2-7; TRBD1 might be the D (7 bases). The V gene's germline CDR1 is MNHEY and CDR2 SVGAGI. Trimming shortened V by 5 bases and J by 0 bases, and 14 bases separated the two germline ends. CDR3 length: 15 amino acids. The CDR3, as DNA: TGTGCCAGCAGTCCAGGGGGGCCTTTCTCCTACGAGCAGTACTTC. Amino acid sequence: CASSPGGPFSYEQYF.

The chain has TRBV15 and TRBJ2-7; 11 positions agree with TRBD2. CDR1 is LNHNV, CDR2 YYDKDF, per germline (reference sequence). The CDR3 is made up of 14 amino acids. V was clipped by 5 bases and J by 4 bases; unmatched bases: 4. In nucleotides, the CDR3 is TGTGCCACCAGCCGCGGACTAGCGGGTTACGAGCAGTACTTC. Residues: CATSRGLAGYEQYF. The full variable domain, with the rest looked up from reference TRBV15 and TRBJ2-7, is DAMVIQNPRYQVTQFGKPVTLSCSQTLNHNVMYWYQQKSSQAPKLLFHYYDKDFNNEADTPDNFQSRRPNTSFCFLDIRSPGLGDTAMYLCATSRGLAGYEQYFGPGTRLTVT.

This clone was seen more than once but under ten times. The chain employs TRBV5-5 and TRBJ1-2; maybe TRBD1 (5 bases). The germline V gene has CDR1 SGHKS and CDR2 YYEKEE (reference sequence). Trimming cost V 5 bases and J 2 bases, with 10 bases left between them. This CDR3 spans 13 amino acids. The CDR3 region is CASSRGENYGYTF. The CDR3 DNA sequence: TGTGCCAGCAGTCGGGGGGAAAACTATGGCTACACCTTC.

V usage is TRBV11-2 and J usage is TRBJ2-3; 7 positions match TRBD2. The CDR3 has 16 residues. V lost 5 bases and J lost 4; bases outside the gene matches: 12. CDR1 is SGHAT, CDR2 FQNNGV, per germline. The CDR3 reads CASSGLVIERADTQYF. CDR3 nucleotide sequence: TGTGCCAGCAGCGGACTAGTCATAGAACGAGCAGATACGCAGTATTTT.

The CDR3 nucleotides are TGTGCCAGCAGCTTAGTCGGGATTTCCTACGAGCAGTACTTC. Its protein product is CASSLVGISYEQYF. This sequence joins TRBV7-8 and TRBJ2-7; possibly TRBD2 for D (5 bases). The ends were cut back, 1 base at V and 1 base at J, with 8 bases in the middle. The CDR3 totals 14 residues. Germline-derived CDR1 and CDR2 are SGHVS and FQNEAQ.

The gene calls are TRBV2 and TRBJ2-5; 9 bases are shared with TRBD1. CDR3 length equals 16 residues. CDR1 is SNHLY, CDR2 FYNNEI, per germline. Unmatched junction bases numbered 17, after V lost 8 bases and J lost 7 bases. Here the CDR3 DNA reads TGTGCCAGCTCCTTGACCGGGACAGGGACCCAGGTGACCCAGTACTTC. It specifies CASSLTGTGTQVTQYF.

In its sample, this clone was seen a few times. The chain uses TRBV27 and TRBJ2-7, with 8 bases that match TRBD1. Germline CDR1 reads MNHEY; CDR2 reads SMNVEV (reference sequence). The CDR3 has 14 residues. V was pared by 8 bases and J by 6 bases, with 12 bases of the junction left unmatched. The CDR3 DNA follows: TGTGCCAGCGCACGGACAGGGTGGGGGAGCGAGCAGTACTTC. Amino acid sequence: CASARTGWGSEQYF.

This sequence joins TRBV7-2 and TRBJ2-3; D is possibly TRBD2 (5 bases). This CDR3 comprises 11 residues. V was cut by 3 bases and J by 9 bases, with 7 bases left in between. The germline CDR1 and CDR2 sequences are SGHTA and FQGNSA. As DNA, the CDR3 is TGTGCCAGCAGCTTTGACTACACGCAGTATTTT. The encoded protein is CASSFDYTQYF.

The rearrangement joins TRBV18 to TRBJ1-2; TRBD1 agrees at 8 bases. J lost 2 bases, V lost 3 bases, and 8 bases had no gene match. The CDR3 contains 16 residues. Germline V gene sequence: CDR1 KGHSH, CDR2 LQKENI. This CDR3 is CASSPDRGSVNYGYTF. The CDR3 DNA reads as TGTGCCAGCTCACCCGACAGGGGTTCTGTGAACTATGGCTACACCTTC.

V usage is TRBV27 and J usage is TRBJ1-5; TRBD1 matches 9 bases. The ends lost 6 bases at V and 1 base at J; junction bases unmatched: 10. The CDR3 length is 17 residues. The germline gives CDR1 MNHEY, CDR2 SMNVEV (reference sequence). The CDR3 loop is CASSSLGQGGSNQPQHF. The CDR3 bases are TGTGCCAGCAGCTCCCTGGGACAGGGAGGCAGCAATCAGCCCCAGCATTTT.

CDR3 residues: CASSQDWGETEAFF. The CDR3 DNA sequence: TGCGCCAGCAGCCAAGATTGGGGGGAGACTGAAGCTTTCTTT. The chain couples TRBV4-1 to TRBJ1-1; D perhaps matches TRBD1 (5 bases). The CDR3 is made up of 14 amino acids. Germline CDR1 is MGHRA and CDR2 is YSYEKL. Trimming removed 0 bases at V and 5 bases at J, with 10 bases between.

The V call is TRBV28, the J call TRBJ2-7; perhaps TRBD1 as D (6 bases). The V gene's germline CDR1 is MDHEN and CDR2 SYDVKM. The V end lost 2 bases, the J end lost 2 bases, and 13 bases lay between the germline ends. This CDR3 comprises 15 residues. CDR3: CASSLGRGSPYEQYF. The DNA for the CDR3 is TGTGCCAGCAGTTTAGGCAGGGGATCGCCCTACGAGCAGTACTTC. The full variable domain, in which reference TRBV28 and TRBJ2-7 provide the parts outside the CDR3, is DVKVTQSSRYLVKRTGEKVFLECVQDMDHENMFWYRQDPGLGLRLIYFSYDVKMKEKGDIPEGYSVSREKKERFSLILESASTNQTSMYLCASSLGRGSPYEQYFGPGTRLTVT.